Listed here is a single T cell receptor (beta chain). The antigen remains undetermined. This sample stems from a study of cytomegalovirus exposure and HLA in healthy donors. Whole-study findings and limits: Cytomegalovirus-associated TCR beta chains were listed, numbering some 180. Cytomegalovirus status, reportedly, was diagnosed with high specificity and sensitivity by the classifier.

CDR3 length: 11 residues. From germline, CDR1 is SGHNT and CDR2 YENEEA. V lost 5 bases, J lost 11 bases, and 12 bases lay in between. Sequenced by immunoSEQ multiplex PCR; TCRdb stores in-frame clones only, minus some. The repertoire holds fewer than 150,000 clones, around 90% seen once, with 8.5% to 9.5% in the top ten. The sequence was obtained from a man between 18 and 35 years old in good health and CMV-seropositive. The sequencing sample was made of PBMCs. The chain is built from TRBV11-3 and TRBJ1-1; maybe TRBD1 (5 bases). The chain's CDR3 is CASSRRASAFF. In DNA, the CDR3 is TGTGCCAGCAGCCGCAGGGCATCGGCTTTCTTT.